This TCR beta chain derives from a study of T-cell memory formation after mild COVID-19. TCRdb recomputed calls from the 5' RACE reads with MiXCR, one row per CDR3 protein. The sample shows about 130,000 distinct CDR3 sequences, about a sixth of them seen only once. Germline CDR1 reads MNHNY; CDR2 reads SVGAGI (reference sequence). V was pared by 0 bases and J by 3 bases, with 4 bases between. The CDR3 has 13 residues. As concerns this clonotype: The target antigen is unknown.

Overall study results and limits: CD4+ clones that contracted lay mainly in CM and EM; CD8+ ones lay in EMRA. Later expanders leaned CD4+, whereas day 15 to 85 contracting clones were balanced CD4/CD8. Clones from the second wave (peaking day 37) had unconfirmed SARS-CoV-2 specificity. Memory from before infection featured some responding clones, which suggests cross-reactive memory joined.

Sequencing was done on a sample of PBMCs or a T cell subset sorted from them (not recorded which). The clonotype comes from an adult woman who had mild COVID-19 (a few samples of this study predate the infection). Cell type and time point are not known. The V call is TRBV6-6, the J call TRBJ2-3, with no clear D. CDR3 amino acids: CASSYSETDTQYF. CDR3 in DNA: TGTGCCAGCAGTTACTCAGAGACAGATACGCAGTATTTT.